Each of the 14 T cell receptor beta chains below was sequenced from the same sample in a study of blood T cell repertoires in COVID-19. Libraries were prepared by immunoSEQ multiplex PCR; TCRdb keeps only in-frame clonotypes and omits some of them. The repertoire holds roughly 200,000 clones, roughly 86% seen once, with less than 3% in the top ten. Sequenced input: peripheral blood. Source of these receptors: a woman in her 30s with active or convalescent COVID-19.

V and J are TRBV6-1 and TRBJ1-6; D unclear. The germline gives CDR1 MNHNS, CDR2 SASEGT. This CDR3 contains 16 residues. Deletions cut 3 bases from V and 7 bases from J, with 16 bases between. CDR3 nucleotide sequence: TGTGCCAGCAGTGAGCTCGGCCTTCCGGAGAATTCACCCCTCCACTTT. Its protein is CASSELGLPENSPLHF.

The V call is TRBV5-5, the J call TRBJ2-2, with a tentative D call TRBD1 (5 bases). Germline values: CDR1 SGHKS, CDR2 YYEKEE (reference sequence). The CDR3 runs to 14 residues. The ends were cut back, 2 bases at V and 4 bases at J, with 9 bases in the middle. CDR3 nucleotides: TGTGCCAGCAGCTTTCAGGGCGGCACCGGGGAGCTGTTTTTT. It yields the protein CASSFQGGTGELFF.

This clone occurred a few times. CDR3 residues: CASSSPSGRNNEQFF. The CDR3 DNA reads TGCGCCAGCAGCTCCCCTAGCGGGAGGAACAATGAGCAGTTCTTC. The chain combines TRBV5-1 with TRBJ2-1; 11 nucleotides agree with TRBD2. The CDR3 runs 15 residues. CDR1 and CDR2 from the germline V gene are SGHRS and YFSETQ. V shed 3 bases, J shed 5 bases, and the junction held 4 bases outside the gene matches.

This chain joins TRBV24-1 and TRBJ2-1, with 7 bases identical to TRBD1. Germline CDR1 reads KGHDR; CDR2 reads SFDVKD. V shed 9 bases and J 7 bases; nucleotides not matched to a gene: 11. This CDR3 comprises 14 residues. The CDR3 protein is CATASGTDYNEQFF. The CDR3 DNA is TGTGCCACCGCCTCAGGGACAGATTATAATGAGCAGTTCTTC.

This clone was detected only once. This rearrangement joins TRBV28 to TRBJ2-4, with 7 bases matching TRBD1. Losses at the gene ends were 3 bases for V and 0 bases for J; bases not matched to a gene: 2. The CDR3 sequence is 15 residues long. Germline values: CDR1 MDHEN, CDR2 SYDVKM. The CDR3 spells CASSFYRGAKNIQYF. The CDR3 DNA sequence: TGTGCCAGCAGTTTTTACAGGGGAGCCAAAAACATTCAGTACTTC.

The chain joins TRBV6-2 or TRBV6-3 to TRBJ2-1, with TRBD2 matching over 9 bases. This CDR3 spans 18 amino acids. V lost 0 bases, J lost 4 bases, and 10 bases stayed unmatched. Germline assignment: CDR1 MNHEY and CDR2 SVGEGT. CDR3 protein: CASSYSQGTSFRYNEQFF. DNA for the CDR3: TGTGCCAGCAGTTACTCTCAAGGGACTAGCTTTAGATACAATGAGCAGTTCTTC.

The rearrangement links TRBV11-3 to TRBJ2-7; no clear D. Trimming removed 0 bases at V and 4 bases at J, with 10 bases between. Germline CDR1 SGHNT, CDR2 YENEEA. The CDR3 totals 14 residues. CDR3 in DNA: TGTGCCAGCAGCTTAGATAGCCCCGGATACGAGCAGTACTTC. It is translated as CASSLDSPGYEQYF.

This chain connects TRBV7-9 to TRBJ2-7; 8 bases match TRBD1. CDR3 size: 15 residues. CDR1 and CDR2 from the germline V gene are SEHNR and FQNEAQ (reference sequence). The junction had 12 bases not matched to a gene; V was cut back by 5 bases and J by 6 bases. DNA of the CDR3: TGTGCCAGCAGCCCTTCGACCGGGACAGGTTTCGAGCAGTACTTC. Protein product: CASSPSTGTGFEQYF.

The gene calls are TRBV29-1 and TRBJ1-4; D gene unclear. Germline V CDR1 and CDR2: SQVTM, ANQGSEA. The ends were cut back, 7 bases at V and 0 bases at J, with 6 bases in the middle. The CDR3 spans 12 residues. The CDR3 region has the DNA TGCAGCGGACAAACAACTAATGAAAAACTGTTTTTT. It is translated as CSGQTTNEKLFF.

V and J are TRBV11-3 and TRBJ2-2, with 8 bases matching TRBD1. Per germline, CDR1 SGHNT and CDR2 YENEEA. This CDR3 region has 15 residues. V was clipped by 6 bases and J by 0 bases; unmatched bases: 3. This CDR3 is CASRAGGANTGELFF. CDR3 in DNA: TGTGCCAGCAGGGCAGGGGGCGCGAACACCGGGGAGCTGTTTTTT.

The chain links TRBV9 to TRBJ2-3; D is ambiguous. The CDR3 sequence is 15 residues long. Germline values: CDR1 SGDLS, CDR2 YYNGEE. V lost 3 bases to trimming and J lost 5 bases, with 16 bases between them. The CDR3 protein is CASSAGRPTGDTQYF. DNA for the CDR3: TGTGCCAGCAGCGCCGGCCGGCCAACGGGAGATACGCAGTATTTT.

The chain joins TRBV19 to TRBJ1-2, with D unresolved. V lost 5 bases to trimming and J lost 5 bases, with 27 bases between them. The CDR3 has 18 amino acids. Per germline, CDR1 LNHDA and CDR2 SQIVND (reference sequence). The CDR3 is CASSSSSYQRTEGYGYTF. CDR3 sequence (DNA): TGTGCCAGTAGTTCCTCGTCATACCAACGGACGGAGGGTTATGGCTACACCTTC.

This clone was recorded only once. The chain is built from TRBV13 and TRBJ2-3, with D maybe TRBD2 (5 bases). The CDR3 runs to 15 residues. Germline assignment: CDR1 PRHDT and CDR2 FYEKMQ (reference sequence). The germline V and J ends were trimmed by 1 base and 4 bases, with 12 bases remaining between them. The CDR3 DNA is TGTGCCAGCAGCTTAGACCTAGCAGAAGCAGATACGCAGTATTTT. Protein product: CASSLDLAEADTQYF.

The chain couples TRBV5-4 to TRBJ2-1, with TRBD2 identical over 9 bases. With V trimmed by 10 bases and J by 2 bases, 10 bases remained unmatched. This CDR3 region has 15 residues. CDR1 and CDR2 from the germline V gene are SGHNT and YYREEE (reference sequence). CDR3 residues: CAVAQREVTYNEQFF. The CDR3 nucleotides are TGTGCCGTGGCACAGCGGGAGGTAACCTACAATGAGCAGTTCTTC.